Reported below is one T cell receptor beta chain. This entry comes from a study of human T cells and chemical hapten exposure. Time point in this sample: pre-sensitization, week 0. The treatment is: therapeutic diphenylcyclopropenone sensitization with weekly scalp DPC. TCRdb processed the RACE reads anew with MiXCR; each CDR3 protein has one entry. The sample contains around 330,000 distinct CDR3 sequences, 5% to 6.5% of which appear only once. Per the germline V gene, CDR1 is MDHEN and CDR2 is SYDVKM. V shed 5 bases and J 6 bases; nucleotides not matched to a gene: 9. CDR3 length equals 15 residues. Here the sequenced sample was whole blood, taken in connection with sensitization to the hapten diphenylcyclopropenone (DPC). The rearrangement uses TRBV28 and TRBJ1-2; 10 bases fit TRBD1. This TCR derives from a woman aged 18-29 years with alopecia areata. Some clones in this sample may be carry-over from other donors' samples. In DNA, the CDR3 is TGTGCCAGCAGTCCTACCGGGACAGGGGATAATGGCTACACCTTC. This gives the protein CASSPTGTGDNGYTF.